These T cell receptor beta chains were read from a single sample in a study of T cell responses to AZD1222 COVID-19 vaccine. Sequencing used immunoSEQ multiplex PCR; TCRdb keeps in-frame clones, though not all of them. The table lists roughly 150,000 clones, 70% to 90% of them singletons. The material was peripheral blood, obtained after recovery from COVID-19. The receptor source for this set is an adult who had recovered from COVID-19. Each CDR3 is given with its conserved first and last residue. The D gene is left open where the match is weak. Size is stated for part of the rows, as once, few or many counts, or as a class when the clone is expanded.

16,TRBV3-1/TRBV3-2,once,TRBJ2-3,-,CASSQGAWVTADTQYF,TGTGCCAGCAGCCAAGGAGCGTGGGTAACGGCAGATACGCAGTATTTT
14,TRBV2,-,TRBJ2-3,-,CASSSLDRTYTQYF,TGTGCCAGCAGTAGTTTGGACAGAACCTATACGCAGTATTTT
14,TRBV6-2/TRBV6-3,-,TRBJ1-2,-,CASSSTGGTYGYTF,TGTGCCAGCAGTTCTACAGGCGGTACCTATGGCTACACCTTC
14,TRBV28,-,TRBJ2-5,TRBD1,CASSSTGGRETQYF,TGTGCCAGCAGTTCTACAGGGGGTAGGGAGACCCAGTACTTC
15,TRBV2,-,TRBJ2-7,-,CASRWGAGRIYEQYF,TGTGCCAGCAGGTGGGGGGCAGGGCGGATCTACGAGCAGTACTTC
14,TRBV5-1,once,TRBJ1-4,TRBD1,CASSPGQGREKLFF,TGCGCCAGCAGCCCAGGACAGGGGAGGGAAAAACTGTTTTTT
13,TRBV3-1/TRBV3-2,-,TRBJ2-7,-,CASSQNVEDEQYF,TGTGCCAGCAGCCAAAACGTCGAGGACGAGCAGTACTTC
15,TRBV5-1,-,TRBJ1-1,-,CASSLAEGGGTEAFF,TGCGCCAGCAGCTTGGCCGAAGGAGGGGGAACTGAAGCTTTCTTT
18,TRBV21-1,-,TRBJ2-7,-,CASIAARTDRGLTYEQYF,TGTGCCAGCATCGCTGCCCGAACTGACAGGGGTCTCACCTACGAGCAGTACTTC
15,TRBV4-2,-,TRBJ2-7,-,CASSREVDTTYEQYF,TGTGCCAGCAGCCGTGAAGTGGACACTACCTACGAGCAGTACTTC
15,TRBV18,-,TRBJ1-2,-,CASSPRTVVNYGYTF,TGTGCCAGCTCCCCGAGGACAGTAGTCAACTATGGCTACACCTTC
15,TRBV5-4,-,TRBJ1-1,-,CASSPRGGGKTEAFF,TGTGCCAGCAGCCCCCGGGGTGGGGGTAAAACTGAAGCTTTCTTT
16,TRBV6-2/TRBV6-3,-,TRBJ1-5,TRBD1,CASSYSGDSQNQPQHF,TGTGCCAGCAGTTACTCGGGGGACAGCCAAAATCAGCCCCAGCATTTT
13,TRBV27,-,TRBJ2-2,-,CASSFVRTGELFF,TGTGCCAGCAGCTTCGTGAGGACCGGGGAGCTGTTTTTT
14,TRBV24-1,-,TRBJ2-1,-,CATSDATGSDEQFF,TGTGCCACCAGTGATGCTACAGGGTCCGATGAGCAGTTCTTC
15,TRBV7-6,-,TRBJ2-7,-,CASSLIAGSNSEQYF,TGTGCCAGCAGCTTAATCGCGGGTTCTAATTCAGAGCAGTACTTC
17,TRBV4-2,-,TRBJ2-3,TRBD2,CASSQGTSGGLTDTQYF,TGTGCCAGCAGCCAGGGTACTAGCGGGGGTCTCACAGATACGCAGTATTTT
14,TRBV29-1,-,TRBJ2-5,TRBD1,CSVKLAQGSETQYF,TGCAGCGTTAAGCTCGCACAGGGGAGTGAGACCCAGTACTTC
14,TRBV5-1,-,TRBJ1-1,-,CASSLDTTNTEAFF,TGCGCCAGCAGCTTGGATACAACGAACACTGAAGCTTTCTTT
12,TRBV29-1,-,TRBJ2-4,TRBD2,CSALAGADIQYF,TGCAGCGCACTAGCGGGGGCTGACATTCAGTACTTC
15,TRBV5-1,-,TRBJ2-7,TRBD2,CASSLRASGSYEQYF,TGCGCCAGCAGCCTGCGGGCTAGCGGGAGTTACGAGCAGTACTTC
19,TRBV18,-,TRBJ2-5,TRBD1,CASSPRRPGQGLFMETQYF,TGTGCCAGCTCACCACGCCGACCGGGACAGGGCCTCTTCATGGAGACCCAGTACTTC
14,TRBV2,-,TRBJ2-3,-,CASSEQGSTDTQYF,TGTGCCAGCAGTGAGCAAGGGAGCACAGATACGCAGTATTTT
13,TRBV6-2/TRBV6-3,-,TRBJ2-7,-,CASSLIRGYEQYF,TGTGCCAGCAGCCTCATACGGGGCTACGAGCAGTACTTC
14,TRBV2,-,TRBJ2-7,TRBD2,CASSERAGGYEQYF,TGTGCCAGCAGCGAGAGGGCGGGAGGATACGAGCAGTACTTC
15,TRBV9,-,TRBJ2-2,TRBD1,CASSGSTGYGGELFF,TGTGCCAGCAGCGGATCGACAGGGTACGGCGGGGAGCTGTTTTTT
13,TRBV7-8,-,TRBJ1-5,-,CASSWGATQPQHF,TGTGCCAGCAGCTGGGGGGCGACTCAGCCCCAGCATTTT
12,TRBV19,-,TRBJ1-4,-,CASSSREEKLFF,TGTGCCAGTAGTTCCCGAGAGGAAAAACTGTTTTTT
14,TRBV2,-,TRBJ1-1,-,CASSDNEGRTEAFF,TGTGCCAGCAGTGACAATGAGGGACGTACTGAAGCTTTCTTT
14,TRBV27,few,TRBJ2-7,-,CASSFGMSPYEQYF,TGTGCCAGCAGTTTCGGGATGTCCCCCTACGAGCAGTACTTC
15,TRBV7-9,-,TRBJ1-4,TRBD1,CASSSDRGRNEKLFF,TGTGCCAGCAGCTCTGACAGGGGTCGTAATGAAAAACTGTTTTTT
14,TRBV7-9,-,TRBJ2-1,-,CASSFFSGGGEQFF,TGTGCCAGCAGCTTTTTCTCAGGAGGGGGTGAGCAGTTCTTC
16,TRBV19,-,TRBJ2-1,TRBD1,CASSGSGGSSYNEQFF,TGTGCCAGTAGTGGGTCAGGGGGAAGCTCCTACAATGAGCAGTTCTTC
15,TRBV28,-,TRBJ1-2,TRBD1,CASRSPWTGANGYTF,TGTGCCAGCAGATCCCCTTGGACAGGGGCAAATGGCTACACCTTC
15,TRBV5-6,-,TRBJ2-4,-,CASSLDGLAKNIQYF,TGTGCCAGCAGCTTGGATGGTCTAGCCAAAAACATTCAGTACTTC
13,TRBV3-1/TRBV3-2,-,TRBJ1-2,-,CASSLVQNYGYTF,TGTGCCAGCAGCCTTGTGCAGAACTATGGCTACACCTTC
16,TRBV6-5,-,TRBJ2-6,-,CASSYNRLSGANVLTF,TGTGCCAGCAGTTACAACAGACTATCTGGGGCCAACGTCCTGACTTTC
15,TRBV7-3,-,TRBJ2-1,-,CASSLNRDLSNEQFF,TGTGCCAGCAGCTTAAACAGGGATCTGAGCAATGAGCAGTTCTTC
16,TRBV25-1,-,TRBJ2-2,-,CASRPTGGRNTGELFF,TGTGCCAGCAGGCCCACCGGGGGACGGAACACCGGGGAGCTGTTTTTT
13,TRBV6-5,-,TRBJ2-7,TRBD1,CAATGTGLRGQYF,TGTGCCGCAACCGGGACAGGCTTACGGGGCCAGTACTTC
14,TRBV29-1,-,TRBJ1-4,-,CSVEDPSGKEKLFF,TGCAGCGTTGAAGATCCGTCAGGGAAGGAAAAACTGTTTTTT
16,TRBV16,-,TRBJ1-6,-,CASSRQVSSYNSPLHF,TGTGCCAGCAGCCGACAGGTGAGCTCCTATAATTCACCCCTCCACTTT
14,TRBV5-1,-,TRBJ1-1,TRBD1,CASRSTGGGTEAFF,TGCGCCAGCAGGTCCACAGGGGGCGGCACTGAAGCTTTCTTT
15,TRBV5-1,-,TRBJ1-1,TRBD1,CASSLAGGQITEAFF,TGCGCCAGCAGCTTGGCCGGGGGACAGATCACTGAAGCTTTCTTT